In its sample, the clone carrying this TCR beta chain was seen a few times. Its matching antigen is unknown. The germline gives CDR1 MGHRA, CDR2 YSYEKL. CDR3 length equals 15 residues. V shed 8 bases and J shed 0 bases, with 15 bases lying between them. Study observations and caveats: Tumor memory CD4+ T cell TCR gene usage clustered with blood and lymph node memory CD4+ cells and lymph node naive CD4+ cells.

Each CDR3 protein gets one entry after TCRdb re-called the 5' RACE reads with MiXCR. The sample includes more than 45,000 distinct CDR3 sequences, roughly 30% of them seen just once. This receptor was identified in a female donor with breast cancer. The chain combines TRBV4-1 with TRBJ2-3; D is tentatively TRBD1 or TRBD2 (5 bases each). What was sequenced was tumor-infiltrating memory CD4+ T cells sorted from the breast tumor. Subset meaning: memory CD4+ T cells, CD4+CD45RO+CD25-. The DNA of the CDR3 is TGCGCCAGCGGCAACGGGGCTTCCAGCACAGATACGCAGTATTTT. It encodes CASGNGASSTDTQYF.